Following are 16 T cell receptor beta chains from one sample sequenced in a study of OX40 agonist ivuxolimab in advanced cancers. Profiling relied on immunoSEQ multiplex PCR, and the TCRdb table lists in-frame clones only, not all of them. Of 30,000 to 40,000 clones in the sample, roughly 90% were seen once. The material was CD4+ or CD8+ T cells sorted from blood, obtained in a trial of the OX40 agonist ivuxolimab. Every receptor here comes from an adult with an advanced solid tumor such as melanoma, head and neck, liver or kidney cancer.

The chain is built from TRBV6-1 and TRBJ1-2, with D tentatively TRBD1 (5 bases). The germline V gene encodes CDR1 MNHNS and CDR2 SASEGT. This CDR3 contains 16 residues. The V gene lost 0 bases and the J gene lost 3 bases, with 14 bases spanning the gap. Here the CDR3 reads CASSEAGVGVYYGYTF. In DNA form, the CDR3 reads TGTGCCAGCAGTGAAGCTGGGGTGGGGGTCTACTATGGCTACACCTTC.

The V and J genes are TRBV5-1 and TRBJ2-1, with TRBD2 matching over 13 bases. Germline V gene data show CDR1 as SGHRS and CDR2 as YFSETQ. With 4 bases clipped from V and 0 bases from J, the junction kept 4 bases outside the gene matches. The CDR3 spans 17 residues. The CDR3 sequence: CASSRTSGRSSYNEQFF. DNA of the CDR3: TGCGCCAGCAGCCGGACTAGCGGGAGAAGCTCCTACAATGAGCAGTTCTTC. Complete variable domain (other parts from reference TRBV5-1 and TRBJ2-1): KAGVTQTPRYLIKTRGQQVTLSCSPISGHRSVSWYQQTPGQGLQFLFEYFSETQRNKGNFPGRFSGRQFSNSRSEMNVSTLELGDSALYLCASSRTSGRSSYNEQFFGPGTRLTVL.

This chain links TRBV5-8 with TRBJ2-1; 8 positions match TRBD1. The CDR3 is 16 amino acids. The trim removed 4 bases at V and 4 bases at J, leaving 10 bases unmatched. Germline values: CDR1 SGHTS, CDR2 YDEGEE. The CDR3 loop is CASSQSQGVVYNEQFF. Written as DNA, the CDR3 is TGTGCCAGCAGCCAATCACAGGGGGTAGTATACAATGAGCAGTTCTTC.

This rearrangement joins TRBV18 to TRBJ1-1; TRBD1 might be the D (5 bases). The CDR3 extends over 15 amino acids. Germline CDR1 KGHSH, CDR2 LQKENI. Trimming left V 3 bases short and J 3 bases short, with 14 bases between. CDR3 DNA sequence: TGTGCCAGCTCACCCCAGGAGGGGAGGCACACTGAAGCTTTCTTT. Protein product: CASSPQEGRHTEAFF.

The chain is built from TRBV5-1 and TRBJ2-7, with unresolved D. Germline V gene lookup returns CDR1 SGHRS and CDR2 YFSETQ. V lost 3 bases and J lost 4, with 11 bases in between. The length of the CDR3 is 13 residues. CDR3: CASSSDGSYEQYF. As DNA, the CDR3 is TGCGCCAGCAGCTCGGACGGAAGTTACGAGCAGTACTTC.

The V gene is TRBV7-2, the J gene TRBJ2-7; D could derive from TRBD1 or TRBD2 (6 bases each). Germline V CDR1 and CDR2: SGHTA, FQGNSA. V dropped 0 bases and J dropped 4 bases, with 16 bases sitting between them. CDR3 length equals 16 residues. The CDR3 region is CASSLAGTGAGYEQYF. The CDR3 bases are TGTGCCAGCAGCTTAGCCGGGACGGGGGCTGGGTACGAGCAGTACTTC.

The chain carries TRBV5-1 and TRBJ1-4, with D perhaps matching TRBD1 (5 bases). Between the trimmed V and J ends, which lost 0 bases and 3 bases, there was a span of 9 bases. This CDR3 is 15 amino acids long. The germline CDR1 and CDR2 sequences are SGHRS and YFSETQ. CDR3 loop: CASSLGGTSNEKLFF. The DNA of the CDR3 is TGCGCCAGCAGCTTGGGGGGGACGTCTAATGAAAAACTGTTTTTT.

The V gene is TRBV7-6, the J gene TRBJ2-2; no reliable D call. CDR3 length equals 16 residues. Trimming left V 7 bases short and J 4 bases short, with 19 bases between. Germline assignment: CDR1 SGHVS and CDR2 FNYEAQ. The CDR3 region is CASTDMQGFRTGELFF. The CDR3 DNA follows: TGTGCCAGCACCGACATGCAAGGATTCCGCACCGGGGAGCTGTTTTTT.

The chain recombines TRBV5-1 with TRBJ1-2; a weak D match, TRBD1 (6 bases). CDR3 size: 13 residues. V shed 3 bases and J shed 8 bases, with 14 bases lying between them. CDR1 SGHRS and CDR2 YFSETQ come from the germline V gene. The chain's CDR3 is CASSWTDVEGYTF. The CDR3 nucleotides read TGCGCCAGCAGCTGGACAGACGTGGAGGGCTACACCTTC.

This rearrangement joins TRBV6-6 to TRBJ1-5; D is possibly TRBD1 (5 bases). CDR1 and CDR2 (germline): MNHNY, SVGAGI (reference sequence). This CDR3 has 14 residues. V was shortened by 5 bases and J by 0 bases, with 8 bases between the two germline ends. CDR3 residues: CASSPRDSNQPQHF. The CDR3 DNA is TGTGCCAGCAGTCCCAGGGATAGCAATCAGCCCCAGCATTTT.

The chain joins TRBV30 to TRBJ1-5; 12 bases fit TRBD1. The length of the CDR3 is 16 residues. Trimming cost V 3 bases and J 6 bases; bases outside gene matches: 9. The germline V gene has CDR1 GTSNPN and CDR2 SVGIG (reference sequence). The CDR3 nucleotides read TGTGCCTGGAGCCGGGACAGGGGGCGCGGCGGTCAGCCCCAGCATTTT. Protein sequence: CAWSRDRGRGGQPQHF.

The V call is TRBV4-1, the J call TRBJ1-5; 8 bases are shared with TRBD1. CDR1 and CDR2 from the germline V gene are MGHRA and YSYEKL. V lost 3 bases to trimming and J lost 2 bases; unmatched junction nucleotides: 6. This CDR3 comprises 16 residues. CDR3 region: CASSHTGQGGNQPQHF. The CDR3, as DNA: TGCGCCAGCAGCCACACCGGACAGGGTGGCAATCAGCCCCAGCATTTT.

The chain carries TRBV10-1 and TRBJ2-3; D is unresolved. Trimming removed 0 bases at V and 3 bases at J, with 1 base between. The CDR3 runs to 12 residues. CDR1 is WNHNN and CDR2 is SYGVQD in the germline V gene (reference sequence). The CDR3 DNA reads as TGCGCCAGCAGTGAGTCAACAGATACGCAGTATTTT. The encoded protein is CASSESTDTQYF.

This clone was picked up a small number of times. The rearrangement links TRBV18 to TRBJ1-1; D remains unclear. The CDR3 is made up of 16 amino acids. The germline CDR1 and CDR2 sequences are KGHSH and LQKENI. Trimming shortened V by 0 bases and J by 0 bases, and 11 bases separated the two germline ends. The CDR3 region is CASSPPGRSLNTEAFF. CDR3 in DNA: TGTGCCAGCTCACCACCGGGAAGGAGCCTGAACACTGAAGCTTTCTTT.

The chain has TRBV6-1 and TRBJ1-5; D gene uncertain. V lost 8 bases to trimming and J lost 3 bases, with 11 bases between them. Germline values: CDR1 MNHNS, CDR2 SASEGT. The CDR3 loop spans 13 amino acids. CDR3 DNA: TGTGCCAGCGCGACGGACCCCAATCAGCCCCAGCATTTT. Amino acid sequence: CASATDPNQPQHF.

The chain uses TRBV30 and TRBJ1-6, with 8 bases identical to TRBD1. This CDR3 has 16 residues. Germline trimming cut 4 bases from V and 5 bases from J; bases unmatched to any gene: 10. CDR1 is GTSNPN and CDR2 is SVGIG in the germline V gene (reference sequence). As DNA, the CDR3 is TGTGCCTGGACCCGGGACAGGCCGGGGAATAATTCACCCCTCCACTTT. Encoded protein: CAWTRDRPGNNSPLHF.